Sequencing of this T cell receptor (beta chain) was carried out in a study of shared clonotypes between healthy human individuals. Sorted-subset replicate PCRs used 200 ng DNA, approximately 33,000 T cell genomes. Only in-frame clones appear in the TCRdb table, and some are missing; sequencing was by immunoSEQ multiplex PCR. The sample records more than 2 million clones, roughly 95% being singletons. General study points: Against clonotypes common to all four donors, non-shared ones had lower generation probabilities.

V gave up 3 bases and J gave up 8 bases; unmatched junction bases: 11. Germline V gene data show CDR1 as ENHRY and CDR2 as SYGVKD. The CDR3 runs to 16 residues. All the donors were Caucasian adults who lived in Nashville, Tennessee. A word on this clone: Antigen unknown.

The sequence derives from a young man in good health. V usage is TRBV10-3 and J usage is TRBJ2-2; TRBD2 aligns across 8 bases. Sequencing input: naive CD4+ T cells sorted from blood. Subset: CD45RA+ positively selected. Here the CDR3 reads CAISERSGSLRGELFF. The CDR3 coding sequence is TGTGCCATCAGTGAAAGGAGCGGGAGCCTCCGGGGGGAGCTGTTTTTT.